The 23 T cell receptor beta chains presented below share a single source sample, sequenced in a study of beta chain features in type 1 diabetes. What was sequenced were expressed TCRB transcripts, since all of the isolated RNA had been reverse transcribed. TCRdb's copy holds only in-frame clones and misses some; the assay was immunoSEQ multiplex PCR. This table has approximately 470,000 clones, roughly 31% appearing once. Sequenced material: naive CD4+ T cells from blood. The receptors here all came from a man between 18 and 35 years old in good health.

The gene calls are TRBV5-1 and TRBJ2-1; 11 bases align to TRBD2. Germline V CDR1 and CDR2: SGHRS, YFSETQ. The CDR3 extends over 20 amino acids. V trimming: 1 base; J trimming: 0 bases; junction bases outside the gene matches: 12. The DNA for the CDR3 is TGCGCCAGCAGCTTGCCCCCGGGGCTAGCGGGAGGCCTCTCCTACAATGAGCAGTTCTTC. This sequence encodes CASSLPPGLAGGLSYNEQFF.

The table lists this clone with a few counts. CDR3 protein: CASSQDRTSGSYNEQFF. Written as DNA, the CDR3 is TGTGCCAGCAGCCAAGATCGTACTAGCGGTTCCTACAATGAGCAGTTCTTC. This chain connects TRBV4-2 to TRBJ2-1; 8 nucleotides match TRBD2. Germline assignment: CDR1 LGHNA and CDR2 YNFKEQ. CDR3 length equals 17 residues. Unmatched junction bases numbered 5, after V lost 0 bases and J lost 1 base.

The chain joins TRBV9 to TRBJ1-4; tentatively, D is TRBD1 (5 bases). The V end was cut by 0 bases, the J end by 2 bases, with 8 bases between. There are 15 residues in the CDR3. The germline V gene has CDR1 SGDLS and CDR2 YYNGEE. This CDR3 reads CASSVGGATNEKLFF. CDR3 DNA sequence: TGTGCCAGCAGCGTAGGCGGGGCTACTAATGAAAAACTGTTTTTT.

CDR3 amino acids: CAWSVRQGGEQFF. CDR3 DNA sequence: TGTGCCTGGAGTGTTCGGCAGGGGGGTGAGCAGTTCTTC. This chain links TRBV30 with TRBJ2-1; the D gene is possibly TRBD1 (7 bases). Trimming cost V 0 bases and J 9 bases, with 12 bases left between them. The CDR3 extends over 13 amino acids. Germline CDR1 and CDR2: GTSNPN and SVGIG (reference sequence). Variable domain in full (rest from reference TRBV30 and TRBJ2-1): SQTIHQWPATLVQPVGSPLSLECTVEGTSNPNLYWYRQAAGRGLQLLFYSVGIGQISSEVPQNLSASRPQDRQFILSSKKLLLSDSGFYLCAWSVRQGGEQFFGPGTRLTVL.

V usage is TRBV18 and J usage is TRBJ2-7; D possibly corresponds to TRBD1 (6 bases). CDR3 length equals 14 residues. V lost 1 base and J lost 5, with 12 bases in between. Germline assignment: CDR1 KGHSH and CDR2 LQKENI. This chain's CDR3 is CASSPLAQGNEQYF. CDR3 DNA sequence: TGTGCCAGCTCACCACTAGCACAGGGAAACGAGCAGTACTTC.

With regard to this clone: The same CDR3 arises from other DNA sequences in this sample as well. This chain connects TRBV9 to TRBJ2-5; 7 bases line up with TRBD1. This CDR3 is 13 amino acids long. The V and J ends lost 1 base and 4 bases, in that order; junction bases with no gene match: 1. CDR1 is SGDLS and CDR2 is YYNGEE in the germline V gene. CDR3 region: CASSVRTGETQYF. The CDR3 region has the DNA TGTGCCAGCAGCGTACGGACAGGAGAGACCCAGTACTTC.

The V and J genes are TRBV30 and TRBJ1-4; D may be TRBD1 (5 bases). The CDR3 contains 17 residues. Germline V gives CDR1 GTSNPN, CDR2 SVGIG (reference sequence). Trimming shortened V by 2 bases and J by 0 bases, and 16 bases separated the two germline ends. CDR3 amino acids: CAWSLTVKIATNEKLFF. In nucleotides, the CDR3 is TGTGCCTGGAGTTTGACAGTCAAGATCGCAACTAATGAAAAACTGTTTTTT.

On this clone: The sample has other DNA sequences that encode this CDR3 too. The chain is built from TRBV30 and TRBJ1-5, with D possibly matching TRBD1 (6 bases). The CDR3 contains 14 residues. The V gene lost 5 bases and the J gene lost 0 bases, with 11 bases spanning the gap. Per the germline V gene, CDR1 is GTSNPN and CDR2 is SVGIG (reference sequence). The DNA for the CDR3 is TGTGCCTGGTCCGGGACACTTAGCAATCAGCCCCAGCATTTT. As protein: CAWSGTLSNQPQHF.

This sequence joins TRBV7-9 and TRBJ2-1; 8 bases agree with TRBD2. J gave up 6 bases and V 5 bases, and 3 bases lay outside the gene matches. In germline, CDR1 is SEHNR, CDR2 FQNEAQ (reference sequence). CDR3 size: 13 residues. In DNA form, the CDR3 reads TGTGCCAGCAGCGACACTAGCGGCAATGAGCAGTTCTTC. This translates into CASSDTSGNEQFF.

J is TRBJ2-1 and V is TRBV25-1; perhaps TRBD1 as D (5 bases). The CDR3 spans 14 residues. Germline CDR1 is MGHDK and CDR2 is SYGVNS. V was trimmed by 6 bases and J by 5 bases, leaving 14 bases between them. In DNA form, the CDR3 reads TGTGCCAGCAGCCCCGGGCCCAGGGACAATGAGCAGTTCTTC. Protein sequence: CASSPGPRDNEQFF.

This clone was counted only a few times. The chain is built from TRBV30 and TRBJ2-1, with a possible D match to TRBD2 (5 bases). Between the trimmed V and J ends, which lost 0 bases and 9 bases, there was a span of 12 bases. There are 13 residues in the CDR3. CDR1 and CDR2 (germline): GTSNPN, SVGIG (reference sequence). The CDR3 region is CAWSVLGVGEQFF. In DNA, the CDR3 is TGTGCCTGGAGTGTACTCGGGGTTGGTGAGCAGTTCTTC.

The sample holds a few counts of this clone. V usage is TRBV7-2 and J usage is TRBJ2-2; D is unresolved. CDR1 and CDR2 from the germline V gene are SGHTA and FQGNSA. The V end was cut by 5 bases, the J end by 1 base, with 11 bases between. The CDR3 loop spans 15 amino acids. CDR3 DNA sequence: TGTGCCAGCAGCACCTACGTGGGGAACACCGGGGAGCTGTTTTTT. As protein: CASSTYVGNTGELFF.

This clone is a singleton in its sample. The V and J genes are TRBV10-3 and TRBJ2-1; D is possibly TRBD1 or TRBD2 (5 bases each). This CDR3 spans 16 amino acids. Germline CDR1 reads ENHRY; CDR2 reads SYGVKD. The germline V and J ends were trimmed by 5 bases and 6 bases, with 20 bases remaining between them. CDR3 DNA: TGTGCCATCAGTTTTTCCGGGACGGAACTGGGCAATGAGCAGTTCTTC. Its translation is CAISFSGTELGNEQFF.

Only one count was recorded for this clone. The J gene is TRBJ2-3, the V gene TRBV7-2; D perhaps matches TRBD2 (6 bases). Trimming took off 5 bases at V and 4 bases at J, with 16 bases between the two ends. The CDR3 has 15 amino acids. In germline, CDR1 is SGHTA, CDR2 FQGNSA. The CDR3 DNA sequence: TGTGCCAGCAGCGCCTTTGCGGGAAAAGCAGATACGCAGTATTTT. It is translated as CASSAFAGKADTQYF.

This clone has more than one count but fewer than ten. This chain connects TRBV29-1 to TRBJ2-2, with a possible D match to TRBD1 (5 bases). Germline CDR1 SQVTM, CDR2 ANQGSEA. V gave up 7 bases and J gave up 5 bases, with 20 bases separating them. The CDR3 has 15 amino acids. CDR3 in DNA: TGCAGCGGACCGAGACCGGTGGGGCGAACCGGGGAGCTGTTTTTT. This encodes CSGPRPVGRTGELFF.

This clone was recorded once. The rearrangement links TRBV7-6 to TRBJ2-5; D remains ambiguous. CDR1 SGHVS and CDR2 FNYEAQ come from the germline V gene. This CDR3 has 13 amino acids. V lost 0 bases to trimming and J lost 5 bases, with 7 bases between them. The CDR3 DNA follows: TGTGCCAGCAGCTTAGCGTGGCAGGAGACCCAGTACTTC. Amino acid sequence: CASSLAWQETQYF. The full variable domain, completed using reference TRBV7-6 and TRBJ2-5, is GAGVSQSPRYKVTKRGQDVALRCDPISGHVSLYWYRQALGQGPEFLTYFNYEAQQDKSGLPNDRFSAERPEGSISTLTIQRTEQRDSAMYRCASSLAWQETQYFGPGTRLLVL.

The chain is built from TRBV25-1 and TRBJ2-5; D is ambiguous. The germline CDR1 and CDR2 sequences are MGHDK and SYGVNS. The V and J ends lost 4 bases and 0 bases respectively, with 9 bases between them. CDR3 length: 14 residues. The CDR3 reads CASSGPQYQETQYF. In DNA form, the CDR3 reads TGTGCCAGCAGTGGACCACAGTACCAAGAGACCCAGTACTTC.

This chain uses TRBV7-2 with TRBJ2-5; possible D gene TRBD2, 5 bases. CDR1 SGHTA and CDR2 FQGNSA come from the germline V gene. This CDR3 has 14 amino acids. V was trimmed by 5 bases and J by 5 bases, leaving 15 bases between them. The chain's CDR3 is CASSILVGVETQYF. Written as DNA, the CDR3 is TGTGCCAGCAGCATCCTCGTCGGGGTGGAGACCCAGTACTTC.

This chain connects TRBV23-1 to TRBJ2-1; 12 bases fit TRBD2. TRBV23-1 is assigned to the ORF class and has an uncertain function. The length of the CDR3 is 21 residues. With V trimmed by 0 bases and J by 2 bases, 14 bases remained unmatched. CDR3 region: CASSQSRTSGIPGPTYNEQFF. The CDR3 DNA is TGCGCCAGCAGTCAATCGCGGACTAGCGGGATTCCCGGTCCCACCTACAATGAGCAGTTCTTC.

This clone appeared a few times. The V call is TRBV29-1, the J call TRBJ1-5; 8 bases are shared with TRBD1. The V segment lost 4 bases and the J segment 7 bases; nucleotides outside the gene matches: 6. The CDR3 has 13 amino acids. Germline values: CDR1 SQVTM, CDR2 ANQGSEA. The CDR3 DNA follows: TGCAGCGTTGGACAGGGGTCGGGCCAGCCCCAGCATTTT. Its translation: CSVGQGSGQPQHF.

J is TRBJ2-1 and V is TRBV7-9; the D gene is possibly TRBD2 (5 bases). The germline gives CDR1 SEHNR, CDR2 FQNEAQ (reference sequence). This CDR3 comprises 13 residues. Trimming stripped 1 base from V and 8 bases from J, with 9 bases between. The CDR3 spells CASSLVGSDEQFF. The CDR3 DNA sequence: TGTGCCAGCAGCTTAGTGGGGAGTGATGAGCAGTTCTTC. Together with reference TRBV7-9 and TRBJ2-1, the CDR3 gives the full variable domain: DTGVSQNPRHKITKRGQNVTFRCDPISEHNRLYWYRQTLGQGPEFLTYFQNEAQLEKSRLLSDRFSAERPKGSFSTLEIQRTEQGDSAMYLCASSLVGSDEQFFGPGTRLTVL.

This clone was seen a few times. The sample carries other DNA sequences with the same CDR3. The chain recombines TRBV29-1 with TRBJ2-7; 10 bases fit TRBD1. This CDR3 is built from 13 residues. Germline loops: CDR1 SQVTM, CDR2 ANQGSEA. V shed 3 bases and J 7 bases; nucleotides not matched to a gene: 6. CDR3 in amino acids: CSVERDRGGEQYF. The CDR3 DNA sequence: TGCAGCGTTGAGAGGGACAGGGGAGGGGAGCAGTACTTC.

The chain recombines TRBV30 with TRBJ2-7; D may be TRBD1 or TRBD2 (5 bases each). The CDR3 loop spans 11 amino acids. Germline-derived CDR1 and CDR2 are GTSNPN and SVGIG (reference sequence). The CDR3 loop reads CAGVGGYEQYF. CDR3 in DNA: TGTGCGGGAGTTGGGGGCTACGAGCAGTACTTC. Based on the CDR3 plus reference TRBV30 and TRBJ2-7, the full variable domain is SQTIHQWPATLVQPVGSPLSLECTVEGTSNPNLYWYRQAAGRGLQLLFYSVGIGQISSEVPQNLSASRPQDRQFILSSKKLLLSDSGFYLCAGVGGYEQYFGPGTRLTVT.